One and the same sample provided the 24 T cell receptor beta chains below, sequenced in a study of blood T cell repertoires in COVID-19. Sequenced by immunoSEQ multiplex PCR; TCRdb stores in-frame clones only, minus some. The sample has approximately 100,000 clones; 88% are singletons. The sequenced sample was peripheral blood. The receptors come from a woman between 55 and 75 years old with acute or convalescent COVID-19.

The chain is built from TRBV3-1 (or the pseudogene TRBV3-2) and TRBJ1-4; no reliable D call. The length of the CDR3 is 14 residues. Germline V gene sequence: CDR1 LGHDT, CDR2 YNNKEL (reference sequence). V was cut by 1 base and J by 7 bases, with 10 bases left in between. The CDR3 reads CASSQGQIGEKLFF. As DNA, the CDR3 is TGTGCCAGCAGCCAAGGACAAATCGGTGAAAAACTGTTTTTT.

This clone was observed a single time. The chain couples TRBV5-5 to TRBJ2-7, with D possibly being TRBD1 (5 bases). The CDR3 has 14 residues. The germline V gene has CDR1 SGHKS and CDR2 YYEKEE (reference sequence). Trimming removed 2 bases from V and 2 bases from J, with 11 bases in between. CDR3 sequence: CASSLQVPAYEQYF. In DNA form, the CDR3 reads TGTGCCAGCAGCTTACAGGTACCCGCCTACGAGCAGTACTTC.

This rearrangement joins TRBV6-5 to TRBJ1-2; TRBD1 matches at 7 bases. Germline values: CDR1 MNHEY, CDR2 SVGAGI. The CDR3 contains 16 residues. V dropped 2 bases and J dropped 0; count of bases not matched to a gene: 6. CDR3 sequence (DNA): TGTGCCAGCAGTTACAGGAACAGGGGCGCTAACTATGGCTACACCTTC. It encodes CASSYRNRGANYGYTF.

V and J are TRBV5-1 and TRBJ1-3; D possibly corresponds to TRBD1 (6 bases). The CDR3 runs to 14 residues. V was shortened by 4 bases and J by 4 bases, with 12 bases between the two germline ends. From germline, CDR1 is SGHRS and CDR2 YFSETQ. CDR3 region: CASSPTGEGNTIYF. CDR3 in DNA: TGCGCCAGCAGCCCGACAGGAGAAGGAAACACCATATATTTT.

The chain uses TRBV19 and TRBJ2-2, with D tentatively TRBD1 (5 bases). Germline V CDR1 and CDR2: LNHDA, SQIVND (reference sequence). V lost 7 bases, J lost 0 bases, and 9 bases lay in between. The CDR3 is 14 amino acids. The CDR3: CASTTGPNTGELFF. The DNA for the CDR3 is TGTGCCAGTACAACAGGACCGAACACCGGGGAGCTGTTTTTT.

The chain combines TRBV6-2 or TRBV6-3 with TRBJ2-5; perhaps TRBD2 as D (6 bases). The CDR3 consists of 14 residues. Per germline, CDR1 MNHEY and CDR2 SVGEGT. The germline V and J ends were trimmed by 4 bases and 6 bases, with 15 bases remaining between them. The CDR3 nucleotides are TGTGCCAGCAGTTTAGACGGGAGTTTGAAGACCCAGTACTTC. Translated, it gives CASSLDGSLKTQYF.

This clone was observed once. The chain links TRBV6-5 to TRBJ2-1, with 9 positions matching TRBD2. Per germline, CDR1 MNHEY and CDR2 SVGAGI. The trim removed 5 bases at V and 1 base at J, leaving 3 bases unmatched. The CDR3 is 15 residues long. This chain's CDR3 is CASSPSGISYNEQFF. The CDR3 nucleotides read TGTGCCAGCAGTCCTAGCGGGATTTCCTACAATGAGCAGTTCTTC.

The chain employs TRBV5-1 and TRBJ2-1, with 13 bases aligning to TRBD2. Germline V CDR1 and CDR2: SGHRS, YFSETQ. With V trimmed by 4 bases and J by 7 bases, 8 bases remained unmatched. The CDR3 totals 16 residues. The CDR3 DNA sequence: TGCGCCAGCAGCACCGGACTAGCGGGAGATAGGAATGAGCAGTTCTTC. Translated: CASSTGLAGDRNEQFF.

The chain recombines TRBV30 with TRBJ1-4; TRBD1 aligns across 10 bases. The CDR3 is 15 residues long. With V trimmed by 5 bases and J by 10 bases, 13 bases remained unmatched. CDR1 is GTSNPN and CDR2 is SVGIG in the germline V gene (reference sequence). CDR3 coding DNA: TGTGCCTGGGCCATTGGACAGGGGGGGCTTGGAAAACTGTTTTTT. Translated, it gives CAWAIGQGGLGKLFF.

The chain has TRBV6-5 and TRBJ2-3; 11 bases line up with TRBD2. The germline gives CDR1 MNHEY, CDR2 SVGAGI. V gave up 8 bases and J gave up 3 bases; unmatched junction bases: 7. The CDR3 totals 15 residues. Here the CDR3 DNA reads TGTGCCAGCCGGCGGACTAGCGGGTTAACAGATACGCAGTATTTT. As protein: CASRRTSGLTDTQYF.

J is TRBJ1-1 and V is TRBV29-1, with TRBD1 matching 9 bases. This CDR3 is 13 amino acids long. V lost 7 bases and J lost 4; bases outside the gene matches: 7. CDR1 is SQVTM and CDR2 is ANQGSEA in the germline V gene. CDR3 nucleotides: TGCAGCGGTGGGACAGGGCGGAGCACTGAAGCTTTCTTT. Residues: CSGGTGRSTEAFF.

The gene calls are TRBV14 and TRBJ1-2; 7 nucleotides align to TRBD1. The CDR3 has 13 amino acids. CDR1 is SGHDN, CDR2 FVKESK, per germline. Trimming took 4 bases from V and 4 from J; bases not matched to a gene: 3. This chain's CDR3 is CASSPGQFYGYTF. The CDR3, as DNA: TGTGCCAGCAGCCCGGGACAGTTCTATGGCTACACCTTC.

As to this clone: Other nucleotide sequences in the sample specify the same CDR3. The chain combines TRBV2 with TRBJ2-1; D is uncertain. The CDR3 spans 14 residues. The V gene's germline CDR1 is SNHLY and CDR2 FYNNEI. The ends were cut back, 3 bases at V and 4 bases at J, with 10 bases in the middle. The CDR3 loop reads CASSEDSSYNEQFF. The CDR3 bases are TGTGCCAGCAGTGAGGATAGCAGTTACAATGAGCAGTTCTTC. The variable domain in full, completed from reference TRBV2 and TRBJ2-1, reads EPEVTQTPSHQVTQMGQEVILRCVPISNHLYFYWYRQILGQKVEFLVSFYNNEISEKSEIFDDQFSVERPDGSNFTLKIRSTKLEDSAMYFCASSEDSSYNEQFFGPGTRLTVL.

The gene calls are TRBV19 and TRBJ2-2; D ambiguous. The CDR3 covers 15 residues. V was trimmed by 3 bases and J by 6 bases, leaving 14 bases between them. Per the germline V gene, CDR1 is LNHDA and CDR2 is SQIVND (reference sequence). DNA for the CDR3: TGTGCCAGTAGTATCTCGGCTAGTCGGTCCGGGGAGCTGTTTTTT. It codes for CASSISASRSGELFF.

For the CDR3, the DNA is TGTGCCAGCAGCTTAGGGGCGCTTGAATTGGATGAGCAGTTCTTC. Its protein is CASSLGALELDEQFF. The chain joins TRBV7-8 to TRBJ2-1; D is unresolved. V was clipped by 1 base and J by 8 bases, with 15 bases between them. The CDR3 loop spans 15 amino acids. Germline CDR1 and CDR2: SGHVS and FQNEAQ.

The chain is built from TRBV7-8 and TRBJ2-1; D call uncertain. The CDR3 runs 14 residues. Germline CDR1 reads SGHVS; CDR2 reads FQNEAQ. V dropped 5 bases and J dropped 9 bases, with 17 bases sitting between them. CDR3 in amino acids: CASSAGGGSGEQFF. DNA for the CDR3: TGTGCCAGCAGCGCCGGTGGCGGCTCCGGTGAGCAGTTCTTC.

This sequence joins TRBV6-6 and TRBJ2-2, with 8 bases aligning to TRBD2. The CDR3 is made up of 15 amino acids. The junction had 5 bases not matched to a gene; V was cut back by 2 bases and J by 6 bases. Germline CDR1 reads MNHNY; CDR2 reads SVGAGI (reference sequence). The CDR3, as DNA: TGTGCCAGCAGTTACAACGGGAGGGCCGCCGGGGAGCTGTTTTTT. Protein product: CASSYNGRAAGELFF.

This clone was observed a handful of times. This sequence joins TRBV7-9 and TRBJ1-4, with D possibly TRBD1 on 5 matching bases. Germline CDR1 reads SEHNR; CDR2 reads FQNEAQ (reference sequence). Trimming left V 4 bases short and J 7 bases short, with 13 bases between. This CDR3 is built from 14 residues. CDR3 nucleotide sequence: TGTGCCAGCAGCTCGGGAGGGACGTTTGAAAAACTGTTTTTT. Protein: CASSSGGTFEKLFF.

The chain joins TRBV21-1 to TRBJ1-1; TRBD1, the D gene given by the table, was not confirmed from the DNA. TRBV21-1 constitutes a pseudogene. This CDR3 comprises 13 residues. CDR3 sequence (DNA): TGTGCCAGCAGCAGGCGTGGGACAAAGGGAACTTTCTTT. Translated, it gives CASSRRGTKGTFF.

This chain joins TRBV25-1 and TRBJ2-3; 8 nucleotides match TRBD2. Germline V CDR1 and CDR2: MGHDK, SYGVNS. V lost 5 bases and J lost 2; bases outside the gene matches: 3. The CDR3 extends over 14 amino acids. The DNA of the CDR3 is TGTGCCAGCAGTAGAGCGGGAGCCACAGATACGCAGTATTTT. Protein sequence: CASSRAGATDTQYF.

V usage is TRBV19 and J usage is TRBJ2-3; 8 bases are shared with TRBD1. The CDR3 is 15 amino acids. The V segment lost 6 bases and the J segment 2 bases; nucleotides outside the gene matches: 7. Per the germline V gene, CDR1 is LNHDA and CDR2 is SQIVND (reference sequence). The DNA of the CDR3 is TGTGCCAGTAGGGGCAGGGGGCGTAACACAGATACGCAGTATTTT. Translating gives CASRGRGRNTDTQYF.

CDR3 protein: CASSQSGGHPDGYTF. The CDR3 DNA sequence: TGTGCCAGCAGCCAAAGTGGGGGACATCCGGACGGCTACACCTTC. This rearrangement joins TRBV3-1 (or the pseudogene TRBV3-2) to TRBJ1-2; maybe TRBD1 (6 bases). Trimming shortened V by 2 bases and J by 8 bases, and 18 bases separated the two germline ends. There are 15 residues in the CDR3. Germline CDR1 reads LGHDT; CDR2 reads YNNKEL (reference sequence).

V and J are TRBV24-1 and TRBJ2-2; 9 nucleotides agree with TRBD1. The J segment lost 2 bases and the V segment lost 2 bases, leaving 11 bases of the junction unmatched. The length of the CDR3 is 19 residues. Germline lookup yields CDR1 KGHDR and CDR2 SFDVKD. The CDR3 protein is CATSDSLPPGQGNTGELFF. In nucleotides, the CDR3 is TGTGCCACCAGTGATTCCCTCCCCCCGGGACAGGGAAACACCGGGGAGCTGTTTTTT.

The V and J genes are TRBV29-1 and TRBJ1-2, with TRBD1 as a possible D gene (5 bases). CDR1 SQVTM and CDR2 ANQGSEA come from the germline V gene. Trimming removed 5 bases at V and 4 bases at J, with 17 bases between. This CDR3 spans 14 amino acids. The CDR3 DNA is TGCAGCGTTAAGCGGGGGGACTTGGTCTATGGCTACACCTTC. It specifies CSVKRGDLVYGYTF. Supplemented by reference TRBV29-1 and TRBJ1-2, the full variable domain reads SAVISQKPSRDICQRGTSLTIQCQVDSQVTMMFWYRQQPGQSLTLIATANQGSEATYESGFVIDKFPISRPNLTFSTLTVSNMSPEDSSIYLCSVKRGDLVYGYTFGSGTRLTVV.